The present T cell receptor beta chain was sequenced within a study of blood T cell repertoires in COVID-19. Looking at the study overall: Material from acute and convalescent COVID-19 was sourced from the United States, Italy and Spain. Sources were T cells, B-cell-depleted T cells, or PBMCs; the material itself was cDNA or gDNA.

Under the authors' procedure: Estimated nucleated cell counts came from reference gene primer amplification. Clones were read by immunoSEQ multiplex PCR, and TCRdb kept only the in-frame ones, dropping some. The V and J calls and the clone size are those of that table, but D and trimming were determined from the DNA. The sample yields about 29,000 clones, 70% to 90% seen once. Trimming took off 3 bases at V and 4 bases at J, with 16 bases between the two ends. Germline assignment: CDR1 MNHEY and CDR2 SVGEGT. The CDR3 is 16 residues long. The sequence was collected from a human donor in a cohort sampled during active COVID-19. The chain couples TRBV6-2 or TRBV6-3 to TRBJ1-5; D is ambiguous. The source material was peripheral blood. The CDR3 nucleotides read TGTGCCAGCAGTTATGGGAGGGTCGGGAAGAATCAGCCCCAGCATTTT. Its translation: CASSYGRVGKNQPQHF.